A single sample is the source of the 12 T cell receptor beta chains below, sequenced in a study of T-cell reconstitution after alpha-beta-depleted transplantation in children. Preparation of the TCRbeta library involved a method that used unique molecular identifiers. A single record per CDR3 protein comes from TCRdb applying MiXCR to the PCR reads. The table records hundreds of thousands of distinct CDR3 sequences, just under 8.5% of them present only once. Sequencing was performed on PBMCs, mostly from graft donor cells, taken 180 days after TCRalphabeta/CD19-depleted stem cell transplant. The receptors originated from a male patient younger than 18 who had a stem cell transplant for acute lymphoblastic leukemia, so the T cells may come from the graft donor.

This clonotype showed up many times. The chain links TRBV5-6 to TRBJ2-3; D is unresolved. This CDR3 is 12 amino acids long. Germline values: CDR1 SGHDT, CDR2 YYEEEE. The ends were cut back, 4 bases at V and 8 bases at J, with 11 bases in the middle. DNA of the CDR3: TGTGCCAGCAGCCCCTCTGTCGGTACGCAGTATTTT. It encodes CASSPSVGTQYF.

This clonotype was observed at least ten times. The chain uses TRBV29-1 and TRBJ1-5; no definite D call. CDR1 and CDR2 (germline): SQVTM, ANQGSEA. Between the trimmed V and J ends, which lost 4 bases and 3 bases, there was a span of 10 bases. The CDR3 runs 13 residues. The CDR3 sequence is CSVARQDNQPQHF. The CDR3 coding sequence is TGCAGCGTTGCAAGGCAGGACAATCAGCCCCAGCATTTT.

This clonotype appeared a few times. This chain uses TRBV5-1 with TRBJ1-1; perhaps TRBD1 as D (5 bases). The CDR3 spans 18 residues. The V gene's germline CDR1 is SGHRS and CDR2 YFSETQ. Trimming removed 4 bases from V and 1 base from J, with 23 bases in between. CDR3 in DNA: TGCGCCAGCAGCCCGGTGGGGCAGGGCCCCTCCTCGAACACTGAAGCTTTCTTT. Its translation: CASSPVGQGPSSNTEAFF. The variable domain in full, completed from reference TRBV5-1 and TRBJ1-1, reads KAGVTQTPRYLIKTRGQQVTLSCSPISGHRSVSWYQQTPGQGLQFLFEYFSETQRNKGNFPGRFSGRQFSNSRSEMNVSTLELGDSALYLCASSPVGQGPSSNTEAFFGQGTRLTVV.

The table lists this clonotype with many counts. The CDR3 bases are TGTGCCAGCAGCGTAGGTGGGGGCGGCAACAATGAGCAGTTCTTC. Residues: CASSVGGGGNNEQFF. The chain employs TRBV9 and TRBJ2-1; TRBD1 is a possible D gene (6 bases). CDR1 and CDR2 from the germline V gene are SGDLS and YYNGEE. Between the trimmed V and J ends, which lost 0 bases and 5 bases, there was a span of 12 bases. This CDR3 has 15 residues. The whole variable domain, filled in from reference TRBV9 and TRBJ2-1, reads DSGVTQTPKHLITATGQRVTLRCSPRSGDLSVYWYQQSLDQGLQFLIQYYNGEERAKGNILERFSAQQFPDLHSELNLSSLELGDSALYFCASSVGGGGNNEQFFGPGTRLTVL.

This clonotype was seen at least ten times. This rearrangement joins TRBV27 to TRBJ2-2; a weak D match, TRBD1 (6 bases). Trimming removed 1 base at V and 0 bases at J, with 12 bases between. Germline V gene sequence: CDR1 MNHEY, CDR2 SMNVEV (reference sequence). This CDR3 region has 17 residues. In nucleotides, the CDR3 is TGTGCCAGCAGTTTATGGACAGTCCTAACGAACACCGGGGAGCTGTTTTTT. This codes for CASSLWTVLTNTGELFF.

This clonotype was seen ten or more times. The gene calls are TRBV7-9 and TRBJ1-6; D is ambiguous. Germline-derived CDR1 and CDR2 are SEHNR and FQNEAQ (reference sequence). The CDR3 loop spans 14 amino acids. The V and J ends lost 3 bases and 9 bases respectively, with 12 bases between them. CDR3 nucleotides: TGTGCCAGCAGCTTGGAGAGGGCGCGTTCACCCCTCCACTTT. It codes for CASSLERARSPLHF.

This clonotype was recorded a few times. The rearrangement joins TRBV20-1 to TRBJ1-1, with 7 bases lining up with TRBD1. The V segment lost 6 bases and the J segment 1 base; nucleotides outside the gene matches: 8. The CDR3 runs to 14 residues. Per germline, CDR1 DFQATT and CDR2 SNEGSKA (reference sequence). The CDR3 spells CSARGGLANTEAFF. CDR3 nucleotides: TGCAGTGCCAGGGGGGGCTTGGCGAACACTGAAGCTTTCTTT.

This clonotype was counted at least ten times. The rearrangement links TRBV4-2 to TRBJ2-5; 7 bases align to TRBD2. This CDR3 has 14 amino acids. Germline V gene sequence: CDR1 LGHNA, CDR2 YNFKEQ. V shed 0 bases and J 5 bases; nucleotides not matched to a gene: 3. The CDR3 DNA sequence: TGTGCCAGCAGCCAAGAGGGGGGGTTGGAGACCCAGTACTTC. It codes for CASSQEGGLETQYF.

This clonotype occurred many times. The V call is TRBV14, the J call TRBJ2-7; 7 bases map to TRBD1. Trimming took 1 base from V and 2 from J; bases not matched to a gene: 5. The germline gives CDR1 SGHDN, CDR2 FVKESK. The CDR3 loop spans 15 amino acids. The DNA of the CDR3 is TGTGCCAGCAGCCAAGCCTGGACAGGACCCTACGAGCAGTACTTC. Translated, it gives CASSQAWTGPYEQYF.

This clonotype was counted many times. The V and J genes are TRBV25-1 and TRBJ2-5; 7 bases align to TRBD1. This CDR3 has 12 amino acids. The germline gives CDR1 MGHDK, CDR2 SYGVNS. V lost 9 bases and J lost 5; bases outside the gene matches: 6. Here the CDR3 DNA reads TGTGCCAGTACGACAGGGCGTGAGACCCAGTACTTC. Protein sequence: CASTTGRETQYF.

This clonotype was counted at least ten times. The chain joins TRBV29-1 to TRBJ2-6; TRBD1 is a possible D gene (6 bases). The CDR3 runs to 15 residues. V gave up 3 bases and J gave up 2 bases, with 11 bases separating them. Per the germline V gene, CDR1 is SQVTM and CDR2 is ANQGSEA. The CDR3, as DNA: TGCAGCGTTGAGGACAGCCCTACTGGGGCCAACGTCCTGACTTTC. Its protein is CSVEDSPTGANVLTF.

This clonotype was seen at least ten times. The rearrangement links TRBV18 to TRBJ1-3; D might be TRBD1 (6 bases). V lost 6 bases to trimming and J lost 1 base, with 13 bases between them. The germline CDR1 and CDR2 sequences are KGHSH and LQKENI. The CDR3 totals 15 residues. CDR3 bases: TGTGCCAGCTCGCCAGACAGGACTTCTGGAAACACCATATATTTT. Its protein product is CASSPDRTSGNTIYF. The full variable domain, rest sourced from reference TRBV18 and TRBJ1-3, is NAGVMQNPRHLVRRRGQEARLRCSPMKGHSHVYWYRQLPEEGLKFMVYLQKENIIDESGMPKERFSAEFPKEGPSILRIQQVVRGDSAAYFCASSPDRTSGNTIYFGEGSWLTVV.